These 10 T cell receptor beta chains were all obtained from the same sample, sequenced in a study of T cells after yellow fever vaccination. One entry per CDR3 protein, called by TCRdb with MiXCR from the 5' RACE reads. The table records about 320,000 distinct CDR3 sequences, around a tenth of them present only once. The sample in question was CD4+ T cells sorted from PBMCs, obtained 45 days after the yellow fever booster vaccination. These TCRs come from a man aged 18 to 30 who received the YFV17D yellow fever vaccine.

This clonotype was observed a few times. The genes are TRBV11-2 and TRBJ1-1, with D hard to call. This CDR3 spans 15 amino acids. The germline V gene encodes CDR1 SGHAT and CDR2 FQNNGV. Trimming removed 2 bases at V and 8 bases at J, with 18 bases between. The CDR3 sequence is CASSLMAEGLKEAFF. Written as DNA, the CDR3 is TGTGCCAGCAGCTTAATGGCCGAGGGTCTGAAGGAAGCTTTCTTT. Using reference TRBV11-2 and TRBJ1-1 for the parts outside the CDR3, the full variable domain is EAGVAQSPRYKIIEKRQSVAFWCNPISGHATLYWYQQILGQGPKLLIQFQNNGVVDDSQLPKDRFSAERLKGVDSTLKIQPAKLEDSAVYLCASSLMAEGLKEAFFGQGTRLTVV.

The chain carries TRBV6-1 and TRBJ2-5, with unresolved D. The germline CDR1 and CDR2 sequences are MNHNS and SASEGT. The CDR3 is 11 residues long. V was shortened by 4 bases and J by 7 bases, with 7 bases between the two germline ends. The CDR3 DNA follows: TGTGCCAGCAGTGGGCCGGGGACCCAGTACTTC. Translated: CASSGPGTQYF.

This clonotype was counted only a few times. This chain joins TRBV15 and TRBJ2-6; D not resolved. The CDR3 totals 13 residues. Deletions cut 5 bases from V and 2 bases from J, with 4 bases between. The V gene's germline CDR1 is LNHNV and CDR2 YYDKDF (reference sequence). Written as DNA, the CDR3 is TGTGCCACCAGCGATCCTGGGGCCAACGTCCTGACTTTC. This sequence encodes CATSDPGANVLTF.

This clonotype has a handful of counts. The chain uses TRBV6-2 or TRBV6-3 and TRBJ1-5; possibly TRBD1 for D (5 bases). Between the trimmed V and J ends, which lost 1 base and 6 bases, there was a span of 13 bases. The CDR3 length is 15 residues. Germline assignment: CDR1 MNHEY and CDR2 SVGEGT. DNA for the CDR3: TGTGCCAGCAGTTACTGGGGGAAACGAGGTCAGCCCCAGCATTTT. It translates to CASSYWGKRGQPQHF.

The chain carries TRBV2 and TRBJ2-5; 7 nucleotides line up with TRBD2. The ends lost 8 bases at V and 4 bases at J; junction bases unmatched: 4. Germline CDR1 is SNHLY and CDR2 is FYNNEI. The CDR3 loop spans 12 amino acids. CDR3 residues: CASGGGRETQYF. The CDR3 DNA reads as TGTGCCAGCGGGGGGGGACGAGAGACCCAGTACTTC.

The rearrangement links TRBV20-1 to TRBJ2-3; 7 nucleotides align to TRBD1. After removal of 6 bases from V and 0 bases from J, the junction contained 9 bases not matched to a gene. CDR1 DFQATT and CDR2 SNEGSKA come from the germline V gene (reference sequence). This CDR3 contains 15 residues. CDR3 in DNA: TGCAGTGCAAACGACAGGGACGATAGCACAGATACGCAGTATTTT. It translates to CSANDRDDSTDTQYF.

Only a few counts were recorded for this clonotype. One end of the junction fails to match germline, which may point to a read error. The chain employs TRBV5-1 and TRBJ2-3; TRBD2 aligns across 10 bases. Germline V gives CDR1 SGHRS, CDR2 YFSETQ. CDR3 size: 16 residues. The CDR3 here is CASSLASSGGTDTQCF. CDR3 nucleotide sequence: TGCGCCAGCAGCTTGGCCTCTAGCGGGGGAACAGATACGCAGTGTTTT.

This clonotype has more than one count but fewer than ten. The chain employs TRBV5-1 and TRBJ1-3; D gene uncertain. V was trimmed by 2 bases and J by 0 bases, leaving 6 bases between them. CDR3 length: 14 residues. In germline, CDR1 is SGHRS, CDR2 YFSETQ. The CDR3 DNA sequence: TGCGCCAGCAGCTTAACCTACTCTGGAAACACCATATATTTT. Its protein product is CASSLTYSGNTIYF.

The V call is TRBV11-3, the J call TRBJ2-1, with TRBD2 matching over 8 bases. There are 15 residues in the CDR3. With 2 bases clipped from V and 5 bases from J, the junction kept 5 bases outside the gene matches. Germline assignment: CDR1 SGHNT and CDR2 YENEEA. The CDR3 region has the DNA TGTGCCAGCAGCTTAATAGCGGGGACAAACAATGAGCAGTTCTTC. Protein: CASSLIAGTNNEQFF.

The table lists this clonotype with a few counts. The V and J genes are TRBV7-3 and TRBJ2-1; 15 bases map to TRBD2. Germline trimming cut 5 bases from V and 7 bases from J; bases unmatched to any gene: 6. There are 16 residues in the CDR3. Germline CDR1 SGHTA, CDR2 FQGTGA. In DNA, the CDR3 is TGTGCCAGCAGCCCCTCCGGGACTAGCGGGGGGAATGAGCAGTTCTTC. It specifies CASSPSGTSGGNEQFF.